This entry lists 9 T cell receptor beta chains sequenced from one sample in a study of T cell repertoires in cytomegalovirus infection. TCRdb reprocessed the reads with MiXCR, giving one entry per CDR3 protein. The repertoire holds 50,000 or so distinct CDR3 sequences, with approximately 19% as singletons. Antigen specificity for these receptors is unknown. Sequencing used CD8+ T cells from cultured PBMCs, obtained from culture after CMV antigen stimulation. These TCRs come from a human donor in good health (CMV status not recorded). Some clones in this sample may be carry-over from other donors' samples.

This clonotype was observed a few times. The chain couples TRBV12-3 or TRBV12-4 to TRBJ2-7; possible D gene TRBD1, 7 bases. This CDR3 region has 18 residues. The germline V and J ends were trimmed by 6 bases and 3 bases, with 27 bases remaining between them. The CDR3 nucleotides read TGTGCCAGCAGCAAACACTTCGGACAGGAGGGCGTAGGCTACGAGCAGTACTTC. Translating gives CASSKHFGQEGVGYEQYF.

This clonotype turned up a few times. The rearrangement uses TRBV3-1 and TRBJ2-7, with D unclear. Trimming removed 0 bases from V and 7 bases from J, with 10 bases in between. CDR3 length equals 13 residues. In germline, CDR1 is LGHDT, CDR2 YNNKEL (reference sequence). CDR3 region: CASSQDWGEEQYF. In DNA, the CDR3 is TGTGCCAGCAGCCAAGACTGGGGTGAGGAGCAGTACTTC.

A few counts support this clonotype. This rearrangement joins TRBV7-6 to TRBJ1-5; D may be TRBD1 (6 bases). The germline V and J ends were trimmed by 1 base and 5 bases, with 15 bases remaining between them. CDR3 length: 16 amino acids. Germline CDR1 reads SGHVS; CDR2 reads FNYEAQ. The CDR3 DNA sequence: TGTGCCAGCAGCTTAGTTGGTCAGGGGTTGGATCAGCCCCAGCATTTT. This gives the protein CASSLVGQGLDQPQHF.

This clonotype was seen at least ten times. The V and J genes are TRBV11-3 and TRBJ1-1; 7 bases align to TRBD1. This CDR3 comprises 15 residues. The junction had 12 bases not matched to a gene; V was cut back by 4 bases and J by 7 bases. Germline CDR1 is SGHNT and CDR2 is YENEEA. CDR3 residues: CASSSPSTGENEAFF. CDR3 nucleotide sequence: TGTGCCAGCAGCTCCCCCTCAACAGGGGAAAATGAAGCTTTCTTT.

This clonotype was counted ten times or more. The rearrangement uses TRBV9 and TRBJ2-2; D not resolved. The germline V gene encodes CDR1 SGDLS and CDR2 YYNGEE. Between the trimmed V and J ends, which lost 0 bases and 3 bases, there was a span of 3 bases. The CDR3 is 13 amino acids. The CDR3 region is CASSVAYTGELFF. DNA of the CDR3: TGTGCCAGCAGCGTAGCTTACACCGGGGAGCTGTTTTTT.

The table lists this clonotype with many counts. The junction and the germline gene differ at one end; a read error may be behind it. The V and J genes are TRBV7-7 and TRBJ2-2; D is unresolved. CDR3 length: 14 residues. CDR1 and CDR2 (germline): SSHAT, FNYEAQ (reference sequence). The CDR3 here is CASSLTQYTGELFF. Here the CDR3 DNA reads TGTGCTAGCAGCTTAACGCAGTACACCGGGGAGCTGTTTTTT.

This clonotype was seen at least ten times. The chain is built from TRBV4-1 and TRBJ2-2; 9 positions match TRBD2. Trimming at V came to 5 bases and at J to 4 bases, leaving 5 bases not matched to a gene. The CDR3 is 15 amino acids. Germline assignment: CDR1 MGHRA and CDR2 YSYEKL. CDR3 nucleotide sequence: TGCGCCAGCAGCTTAGCGGGAGTTACCACCGGGGAGCTGTTTTTT. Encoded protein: CASSLAGVTTGELFF.

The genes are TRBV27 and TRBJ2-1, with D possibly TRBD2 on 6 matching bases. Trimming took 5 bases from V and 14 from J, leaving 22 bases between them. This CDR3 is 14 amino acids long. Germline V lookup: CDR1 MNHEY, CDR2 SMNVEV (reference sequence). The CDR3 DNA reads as TGTGCCAGCAGTCCCCCCAGTGGGGGGAGATCCGAGTTCTTC. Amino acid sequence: CASSPPSGGRSEFF.

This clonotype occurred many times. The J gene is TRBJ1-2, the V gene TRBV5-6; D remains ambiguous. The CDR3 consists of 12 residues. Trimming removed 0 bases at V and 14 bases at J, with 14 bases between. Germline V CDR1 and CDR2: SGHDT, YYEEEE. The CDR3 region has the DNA TGTGCCAGCAGCTTGGGGACGGGCCATCTGACCTTC. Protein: CASSLGTGHLTF.